This entry lists 12 T cell receptor beta chains sequenced from one sample in a study of blood T cells in healthy people across ages. A sample-barcoded 5' primer and a J-beta primer mix were used in a second PCR of about 7 to 11 cycles. TCRdb reanalysed the 5' RACE reads using MiXCR and keeps one entry per CDR3 protein. This table holds about 1.4 million distinct CDR3 sequences, approximately 63% found once. The sequenced sample consisted of blood. The receptors originated from a man aged 18 to 29 in good health.

CDR3 coding DNA: TGTGCCAGCAATAGACAGGTTTACTACGAGCAGTACTTC. Amino acid sequence: CASNRQVYYEQYF. The chain couples TRBV6-1 to TRBJ2-4, with D maybe TRBD1 (6 bases). The J call may be incorrect, as the DNA end agrees better with TRBJ2-7. The CDR3 totals 13 residues. Germline-derived CDR1 and CDR2 are MNHNS and SASEGT.

This chain connects TRBV28 to TRBJ1-1, with D perhaps matching TRBD1 (6 bases). The V and J ends lost 6 bases and 7 bases respectively, with 18 bases between them. The CDR3 is made up of 14 amino acids. Germline CDR1 MDHEN, CDR2 SYDVKM. This CDR3 reads CASRQGGMVGEAFF. The CDR3 nucleotides read TGTGCCAGCAGACAGGGAGGCATGGTAGGTGAAGCTTTCTTT.

The chain links TRBV7-2 to TRBJ2-1; 7 bases are a match to TRBD2. V lost 7 bases and J lost 3; bases outside the gene matches: 15. Looked up from germline, CDR1 is SGHTA and CDR2 is FQGNSA. The CDR3 has 17 amino acids. The CDR3 DNA sequence: TGTGCCAGCACCAAACCCGGTGGCGGGAGACTCTACAATGAGCAGTTCTTC. Its protein product is CASTKPGGGRLYNEQFF.

The chain uses TRBV11-2 and TRBJ2-4; TRBD1 might be the D (5 bases). Near its end, the DNA agrees better with TRBJ2-7, so the J call may be wrong. This CDR3 is 15 amino acids long. Germline-derived CDR1 and CDR2 are SGHAT and FQNNGV. The CDR3 sequence is CASKWAPDGAYEQYF. CDR3 nucleotides: TGTGCCAGCAAGTGGGCCCCGGATGGGGCTTACGAGCAGTACTTC.

V gene TRBV4-3 combines with J gene TRBJ2-1, with 7 bases that match TRBD2. With V trimmed by 0 bases and J by 10 bases, 12 bases remained unmatched. Germline CDR1 is LGHNA and CDR2 is YSLEER. The CDR3 has 16 amino acids. This chain's CDR3 is CASSQDNPAGIWEQFF. The CDR3 DNA sequence: TGCGCCAGCAGCCAAGATAACCCAGCGGGGATCTGGGAGCAGTTCTTC.

V usage is TRBV10-3 and J usage is TRBJ2-4, with TRBD1 matching 7 bases. The J call may be incorrect, as the DNA end agrees better with TRBJ2-7. The germline CDR1 and CDR2 sequences are ENHRY and SYGVKD. The CDR3 is 14 amino acids. CDR3 protein: CATTHRDRYYEQYF. Here the CDR3 DNA reads TGTGCCACTACTCACCGGGACAGATATTACGAGCAGTACTTC.

The chain recombines TRBV27 with TRBJ1-6; 7 bases line up with TRBD1. The length of the CDR3 is 15 residues. Trimming took 6 bases from V and 11 from J; bases not matched to a gene: 13. Germline V gene data show CDR1 as MNHEY and CDR2 as SMNVEV (reference sequence). CDR3 nucleotide sequence: TGTGCCAGCAGCCCAGGGGGATTTGGTTATCCACCCCTCCACTTT. Its translation: CASSPGGFGYPPLHF.

The chain has TRBV27 and TRBJ1-5; perhaps TRBD1 as D (6 bases). Germline loops: CDR1 MNHEY, CDR2 SMNVEV (reference sequence). The V and J ends lost 7 bases and 7 bases respectively, with 11 bases between them. The CDR3 length is 12 residues. The CDR3 sequence: CASITGGQPQHF. Here the CDR3 DNA reads TGTGCCAGCATAACCGGGGGCCAGCCCCAGCATTTT.

The gene calls are TRBV20-1 and TRBJ2-7, with D hard to call. CDR1 and CDR2 (germline): DFQATT, SNEGSKA (reference sequence). The V gene lost 2 bases and the J gene lost 6 bases, with 11 bases spanning the gap. The CDR3 extends over 12 amino acids. The CDR3: CSARSPLGEQYF. The CDR3 bases are TGCAGTGCTAGATCACCTCTGGGCGAGCAGTACTTC.

This clonotype was seen only a few times. This sequence joins TRBV25-1 and TRBJ2-3, with 8 bases that match TRBD1. The CDR3 has 15 residues. Germline CDR1 MGHDK, CDR2 SYGVNS. The V segment lost 4 bases and the J segment 3 bases; nucleotides outside the gene matches: 6. The CDR3 nucleotides read TGTGCCAGCAGTGTCCGGGACAGGCTAACAGATACGCAGTATTTT. This sequence encodes CASSVRDRLTDTQYF.

V usage is TRBV20-1 and J usage is TRBJ2-4; D may match TRBD1 or TRBD2 (6 bases each). With the DNA end fitting TRBJ2-7 better, the J assignment may be wrong. Germline V gene lookup returns CDR1 DFQATT and CDR2 SNEGSKA (reference sequence). This CDR3 comprises 15 residues. The CDR3 loop reads CSASLGLKGAYEQYF. Here the CDR3 DNA reads TGCAGTGCTAGCCTGGGACTTAAGGGGGCCTACGAGCAGTACTTC.

This clonotype was seen more than once but under ten times. V is TRBV29-1 and J is TRBJ2-1, with 8 bases lining up with TRBD2. CDR3 length: 13 residues. The germline gives CDR1 SQVTM, CDR2 ANQGSEA. The CDR3 region is CVGRAGLGAEQFF. DNA of the CDR3: TGCGTAGGACGGGCGGGACTAGGTGCTGAGCAGTTCTTC.